Included here is one T cell receptor (beta chain) sequence, with context. The target of this receptor is not known. Base qualities are not recorded, but no much larger clone differs from it by a single base. This specimen belongs to a study of shared clonotypes between healthy human individuals (dated by TCRdb to the early 2020s). Study-level background: A few men and two women, aged 18 to 49 years, made up the cohort. For each donor, three plates each were used for CD4 naive and CD4 memory, two plates were used for CD8 naive, and one plate was used for CD8 memory. Blood TCR repertoires of five healthy adults were deeply sequenced to estimate repertoire size and the extent of clonotype sharing between individuals. Different laboratories and diverse techniques were used to prepare libraries and sequence TCR repertoires, to increase sequencing depth and limit assay-specific biases. Leukapheresis yielded between about 0.94 and 8.9 billion PBMCs per donor.

Inclusive of the bounding cysteine and phenylalanine, the CDR3 is 14 residues long. Of the read, only the CDR3 DNA is kept; its 42 bases are in frame from base 1. V is pared back by 5 bases and J by 9 bases, with 18 bases lying between the germline termini. CDR1 and CDR2 are read off the germline V gene (reference sequence) as LNHDA and SQIVND. Using the deep immunoSEQ assay, multiplex PCR amplified TCR CDR3 regions from genomic DNA. Extracted genomic DNA from each cell subset was spread evenly across all wells of several immunoSEQ 96-well plates, with each plate serving as a replicate. For sorted subsets, approximately 0.2 ug of genomic DNA, equivalent to around 30,000 T cell genomes, went into each replicate PCR. Purified libraries were measured with a Qubit 3.0 fluorometer, size-checked on a Bioanalyzer 2100, and measured again with the KAPA Library Quantification kit. Each immunoSEQ 96-well plate was sequenced on its own single-read 150-cycle Illumina NextSeq 550 flow cell. The authors processed their data as follows. Because the immunoSEQ output included only junctional sequences and no quality scores, the filtering could not be the same as the filtering used for full-length reads. Sequences were annotated with PyIR, a Python wrapper for IgBLAST v1.9, and V/J genes and CDR3 were assigned using IMGT germline references. Reads were removed for weak V/J assignments (E-value above 1e-6), missing CDR3, stop codons, out-of-frame junctions, or ambiguous translated residues. V3J clonotypes were defined by identical inferred V gene, J gene, and CDR3 amino acid sequence. To compute the percentage overlap between repertoires, the number of shared unique clonotypes was divided by the size of the smaller repertoire. RTK rarefaction, the Chao1 estimator, and Recon v2.1 estimates of unobserved clonotypes were used to assess repertoire richness. Generation probabilities were computed with OLGA for all TCRbeta clonotypes obtained by the gDNA method from four donors. Entries here come from immuneACCESS through TCRdb and include only in-frame sequences with V and J called. Some clones fail to appear in such tables; in the studies checked, an unresolved V gene covers under half of the shortfall, and the cause of the remainder is unknown. For V, J and clone size, that table is used; D and trimming come from the DNA. The sample contains roughly 1,500,000 clones, roughly 98% of them found a single time. Around 0.45% of the sample belongs to the ten largest clones.

Study-wide conclusions, independent of this receptor: Incomplete sequencing was indicated by rarefaction of sorted-subset datasets, despite the large sequencing depth. Approximately 4.8% of naive CD4, 3.5% of naive CD8, approximately 2.2% of memory CD4, and 0.4% of memory CD8 clonotypes were shared across several donors. Clonotypes shared by all four sorted-subset donors showed higher generation probabilities than non-shared clonotypes. Estimated clonotype richness was generally larger for naive than for memory subsets. The genetic and exposure-history diversity represented was limited by the small number of donors. Pairwise subsampling led to the expectation that sequencing depth would affect the degree of clonotype sharing among donors. Sampling was restricted to blood, and TCR repertoires in tissues likely differ from the TCR repertoires found in blood.

Donors were healthy HIV-negative adults with no recently reported acute infections or vaccinations. Only Caucasian adults living in Nashville, Tennessee, USA were represented among the donors. CD4+ T cells were enriched through magnetic negative selection, after which naive cells were positively selected on CD45RA and the remaining negative fraction served as the memory subset. Blood was obtained by leukapheresis, after which PBMCs were separated by Ficoll-Histopaque density gradient centrifugation and cryopreserved in liquid nitrogen vapor phase. Analytical flow cytometry was used to check the purity and quantity of each magnetically sorted T cell population. Each sorted fraction had its genomic DNA isolated and then quantified by UV absorbance on a Nanodrop 2000c.

This chain is built from TRBV19 and TRBJ2-3; TRBD2 is perhaps the D gene, given 5 matching bases. The sequenced material came from naive CD4+ T cells sorted from blood. Explained via the paper, the cell subset or site label denotes: CD45RA+ positively selected. The receptor comes from a young man in good health. The CDR3 is CASSVSGGLETQYF. The nucleotide sequence is given as TGTGCCAGTAGTGTTTCCGGAGGTCTCGAAACGCAGTATTTT.